This TCR beta chain was sequenced during a study of metastatic and nonmetastatic thyroid tumors. Study-level background: From malignant and benign thyroid patients, repertoires in blood and in tumor or nodule tissue were compared.

Study findings and constraints: Within blood and tumor, benign nodules reportedly had significantly lower TCR beta diversity than malignant thyroid tumors did.

In the original workflow: It was from CDR3 differences across clinicopathological groups that a distant-metastasis classifier for papillary thyroid cancer was built. Using MiXCR, TCRdb re-called clones from the PCR reads. These V and J calls derive from TCRdb rather than the authors' analysis. The table lists 2,000 or so clones, 40% to 50% of them singletons. No patient received treatment before thyroid surgery. This clone has just a few counts. Its antigen is as yet unknown. Germline values: CDR1 MNHEY, CDR2 SVGAGI. The CDR3 runs to 18 residues. Trimming shortened V by 5 bases and J by 3 bases, and 22 bases separated the two germline ends.

This receptor was obtained from a female donor with papillary thyroid cancer or a benign thyroid nodule (not recorded which). Some clones in this sample may be carry-over from other donors' samples. The J gene is TRBJ2-2, the V gene TRBV6-5, with TRBD1 as a possible D gene (6 bases). The specimen sequenced was adjacent normal tissue. DNA for the CDR3: TGTGCCAGCAGTATAAACCCTTACAGGGCAGGGGACACCGGGGAGCTGTTTTTT. This encodes CASSINPYRAGDTGELFF.